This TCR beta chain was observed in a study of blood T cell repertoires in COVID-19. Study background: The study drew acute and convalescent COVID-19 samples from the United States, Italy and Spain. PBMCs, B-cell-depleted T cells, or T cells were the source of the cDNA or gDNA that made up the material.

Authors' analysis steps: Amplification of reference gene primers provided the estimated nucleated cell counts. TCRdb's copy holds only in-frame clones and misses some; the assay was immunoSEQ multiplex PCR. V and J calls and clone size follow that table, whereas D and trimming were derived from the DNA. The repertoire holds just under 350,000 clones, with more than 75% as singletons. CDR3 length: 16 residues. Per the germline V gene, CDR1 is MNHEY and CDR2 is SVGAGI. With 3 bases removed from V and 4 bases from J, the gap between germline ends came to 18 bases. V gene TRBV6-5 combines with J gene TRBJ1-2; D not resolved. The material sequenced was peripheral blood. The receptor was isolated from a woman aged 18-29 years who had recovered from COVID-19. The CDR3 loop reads CASSYSPDFRLYGYTF. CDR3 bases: TGTGCCAGCAGTTATTCCCCGGATTTCAGACTCTATGGCTACACCTTC.